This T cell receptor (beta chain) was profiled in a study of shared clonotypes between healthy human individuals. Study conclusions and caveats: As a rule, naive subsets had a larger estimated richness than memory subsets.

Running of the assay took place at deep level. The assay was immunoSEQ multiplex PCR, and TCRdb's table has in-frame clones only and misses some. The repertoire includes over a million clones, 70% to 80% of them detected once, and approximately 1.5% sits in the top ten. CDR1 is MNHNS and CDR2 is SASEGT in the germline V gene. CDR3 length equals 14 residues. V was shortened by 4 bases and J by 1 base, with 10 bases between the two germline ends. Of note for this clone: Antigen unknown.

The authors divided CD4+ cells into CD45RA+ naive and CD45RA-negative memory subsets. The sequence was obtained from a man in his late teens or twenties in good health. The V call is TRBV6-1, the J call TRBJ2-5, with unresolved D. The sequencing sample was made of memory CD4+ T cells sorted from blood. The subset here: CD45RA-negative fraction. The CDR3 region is CASSVPDLQETQYF. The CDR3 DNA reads TGTGCCAGCAGTGTTCCGGACCTCCAAGAGACCCAGTACTTC.